What follows are 4 T cell receptor beta chains derived from one specimen sequenced in a study of blood T cell repertoires in COVID-19. Here immunoSEQ multiplex PCR was the method, and the copy in TCRdb shows in-frame clones only, minus some. The repertoire holds roughly 150,000 clones, with approximately 90% as singletons. The sample comprised peripheral blood. Receptor source: a man in his late teens or twenties with COVID-19, enrolled during active disease.

The V and J genes are TRBV24-1 and TRBJ2-2; the D gene is possibly TRBD1 (5 bases). CDR3 length: 16 amino acids. Trimming took 3 bases from V and 3 from J, leaving 13 bases between them. The germline gives CDR1 KGHDR, CDR2 SFDVKD. The CDR3 coding sequence is TGTGCCACCAGTGATGCACAGGTGGCGGACACCGGGGAGCTGTTTTTT. It is translated as CATSDAQVADTGELFF.

V is TRBV5-6 and J is TRBJ2-6; 7 bases are a match to TRBD1. The ends lost 2 bases at V and 0 bases at J; junction bases unmatched: 2. The CDR3 contains 16 residues. Germline V lookup: CDR1 SGHDT, CDR2 YYEEEE. CDR3 amino acids: CASSLDRVSGANVLTF. The DNA of the CDR3 is TGTGCCAGCAGCTTAGACAGGGTCTCTGGGGCCAACGTCCTGACTTTC.

This clone was counted once. The CDR3 here is CATSGGGGQGSSGELFF. As DNA, the CDR3 is TGTGCCACCAGCGGAGGAGGGGGACAGGGGTCTTCCGGGGAGCTGTTTTTT. The chain has TRBV15 and TRBJ2-2; TRBD1 matches 10 bases. The V gene's germline CDR1 is LNHNV and CDR2 YYDKDF (reference sequence). With V trimmed by 5 bases and J by 6 bases, 12 bases remained unmatched. The CDR3 runs to 17 residues.

The chain has TRBV9 and TRBJ1-2; 7 bases align to TRBD1. This CDR3 contains 16 residues. Germline V CDR1 and CDR2: SGDLS, YYNGEE. V lost 0 bases, J lost 4 bases, and 9 bases stayed unmatched. CDR3 bases: TGTGCCAGCAGCGTAGTGTCGGGGACAGATACCTATGGCTACACCTTC. This translates into CASSVVSGTDTYGYTF.